One and the same sample provided the 14 T cell receptor beta chains below, sequenced in a study of cytomegalovirus exposure and HLA in healthy donors. In the PCR, 60 Vbeta and 13 Jbeta primers were used. TCRdb keeps only in-frame clones here, not all; method: immunoSEQ multiplex PCR. The sample lists approximately 190,000 clones, roughly four fifths occurring once. Sequencing input: PBMCs. Receptors originate from a boy younger than 10 in good health and CMV-seronegative.

The gene calls are TRBV29-1 and TRBJ1-6; 7 bases fit TRBD1. Germline lookup yields CDR1 SQVTM and CDR2 ANQGSEA. Trimming cost V 7 bases and J 6 bases; bases outside gene matches: 6. The CDR3 spans 13 residues. CDR3 nucleotide sequence: TGCAGCGCGAGGGACAGTTTTAATTCACCCCTCCACTTT. Its translation is CSARDSFNSPLHF. Based on the CDR3 plus reference TRBV29-1 and TRBJ1-6, the full variable domain is SAVISQKPSRDICQRGTSLTIQCQVDSQVTMMFWYRQQPGQSLTLIATANQGSEATYESGFVIDKFPISRPNLTFSTLTVSNMSPEDSSIYLCSARDSFNSPLHFGNGTRLTVT.

In this sample, this clone turned up once. The rearrangement links TRBV19 to TRBJ2-5; 8 bases align to TRBD2. The length of the CDR3 is 14 residues. Germline CDR1 is LNHDA and CDR2 is SQIVND (reference sequence). Losses at the gene ends were 3 bases for V and 2 bases for J; bases not matched to a gene: 2. The CDR3 region is CASSIRLAQETQYF. As DNA, the CDR3 is TGTGCCAGTAGTATCAGACTAGCGCAAGAGACCCAGTACTTC.

The gene calls are TRBV11-1 and TRBJ2-3, with a possible D match to TRBD1 (5 bases). Germline CDR1 and CDR2: SGHAT and FQDESV (reference sequence). Trimming removed 2 bases at V and 4 bases at J, with 16 bases between. This CDR3 comprises 16 residues. This CDR3 reads CASSLNRLLPPDTQYF. CDR3 bases: TGTGCCAGCAGCTTAAACAGGTTACTCCCTCCAGATACGCAGTATTTT.

The gene calls are TRBV27 and TRBJ2-6, with TRBD1 matching 7 bases. The CDR3 spans 17 residues. V was clipped by 2 bases and J by 1 base; unmatched bases: 5. Germline CDR1 reads MNHEY; CDR2 reads SMNVEV (reference sequence). The CDR3 here is CASSLVPTGSGANVLTF. The CDR3 nucleotides read TGTGCCAGCAGTTTAGTCCCGACAGGGTCTGGGGCCAACGTCCTGACTTTC.

The chain carries TRBV5-4 and TRBJ1-1, with 9 bases identical to TRBD1. Trimming at V came to 4 bases and at J to 0 bases, leaving 1 base not matched to a gene. The CDR3 loop spans 14 amino acids. The germline V gene has CDR1 SGHNT and CDR2 YYREEE (reference sequence). CDR3 coding DNA: TGTGCCAGCAGCAGGGACAGGGTGAACACTGAAGCTTTCTTT. Translating gives CASSRDRVNTEAFF. The complete variable domain, with remaining parts taken from reference TRBV5-4 and TRBJ1-1, reads ETGVTQSPTHLIKTRGQQVTLRCSSQSGHNTVSWYQQALGQGPQFIFQYYREEENGRGNFPPRFSGLQFPNYSSELNVNALELDDSALYLCASSRDRVNTEAFFGQGTRLTVV.

The chain has TRBV7-9 and TRBJ2-2; 8 bases map to TRBD2. J was trimmed by 5 bases and V by 7 bases; bases with no gene match: 15. CDR1 SEHNR and CDR2 FQNEAQ come from the germline V gene (reference sequence). The CDR3 runs to 17 residues. The CDR3 coding sequence is TGTGCCAGCACCTTCGGCGGGGGGCGATTCCCGACCGGGGAGCTGTTTTTT. Protein: CASTFGGGRFPTGELFF.

This chain joins TRBV13 and TRBJ1-5; D gene unclear. The CDR3 length is 14 residues. V was trimmed by 0 bases and J by 7 bases, leaving 10 bases between them. Looked up from germline, CDR1 is PRHDT and CDR2 is FYEKMQ (reference sequence). As DNA, the CDR3 is TGTGCCAGCAGCTTAGGCCTTGCGGAACAGCCCCAGCATTTT. It is translated as CASSLGLAEQPQHF.

This CDR3 reads CASHPGDDNNQPQHF. In DNA form, the CDR3 reads TGCGCCAGCCATCCGGGGGACGATAACAATCAGCCCCAGCATTTT. The chain joins TRBV5-1 to TRBJ1-5, with D possibly matching TRBD1 (5 bases). This CDR3 spans 15 amino acids. Per germline, CDR1 SGHRS and CDR2 YFSETQ. Trimming took 7 bases from V and 3 from J, leaving 17 bases between them.

The chain employs TRBV7-6 and TRBJ1-6; 7 nucleotides align to TRBD1. The CDR3 contains 15 residues. From germline, CDR1 is SGHVS and CDR2 FNYEAQ. J gave up 7 bases and V 5 bases, and 8 bases lay outside the gene matches. CDR3 DNA: TGTGCCAGCAGCGCGTACAGGGGTCCCAATTCACCCCTCCACTTT. This encodes CASSAYRGPNSPLHF.

The gene calls are TRBV2 and TRBJ1-5; D is perhaps TRBD1 (6 bases). There are 14 residues in the CDR3. Trimming took 7 bases from V and 1 from J, leaving 11 bases between them. Germline CDR1 is SNHLY and CDR2 is FYNNEI. Written as DNA, the CDR3 is TGTGCCAGCAACAGGGACGGAAGCAATCAGCCCCAGCATTTT. This encodes CASNRDGSNQPQHF. The variable domain in full, completed from reference TRBV2 and TRBJ1-5, reads EPEVTQTPSHQVTQMGQEVILRCVPISNHLYFYWYRQILGQKVEFLVSFYNNEISEKSEIFDDQFSVERPDGSNFTLKIRSTKLEDSAMYFCASNRDGSNQPQHFGDGTRLSIL.

The genes are TRBV29-1 and TRBJ1-2; 8 bases line up with TRBD1. The CDR3 runs to 14 residues. V trimming: 0 bases; J trimming: 3 bases; junction bases outside the gene matches: 3. Per the germline V gene, CDR1 is SQVTM and CDR2 is ANQGSEA. CDR3 sequence reads: CSVEDGQGHYGYTF. The CDR3 coding sequence is TGCAGCGTTGAAGATGGACAGGGTCACTATGGCTACACCTTC.

This clone was detected a few times. The V and J genes are TRBV9 and TRBJ2-1; D perhaps matches TRBD1 (6 bases). Trimming took off 4 bases at V and 4 bases at J, with 15 bases between the two ends. Germline V CDR1 and CDR2: SGDLS, YYNGEE. CDR3 length: 15 amino acids. The CDR3 DNA reads TGTGCCAGCAGCCCTACAGGGTCATCATACAATGAGCAGTTCTTC. It specifies CASSPTGSSYNEQFF.

The rearrangement uses TRBV7-2 and TRBJ2-3; D is possibly TRBD2 (6 bases). From germline, CDR1 is SGHTA and CDR2 FQGNSA. This CDR3 contains 16 residues. V lost 4 bases and J lost 3, with 17 bases in between. The CDR3 is CASSSQGLLITDTQYF. The CDR3 nucleotides read TGTGCCAGCAGCTCCCAGGGACTCCTAATTACAGATACGCAGTATTTT. Filled out from reference TRBV7-2 and TRBJ2-3, the complete variable domain reads GAGVSQSPSNKVTEKGKDVELRCDPISGHTALYWYRQSLGQGLEFLIYFQGNSAPDKSGLPSDRFSAERTGGSVSTLTIQRTQQEDSAVYLCASSSQGLLITDTQYFGPGTRLTVL.

V gene TRBV10-1 combines with J gene TRBJ2-5, with a possible D match to TRBD2 (6 bases). The CDR3 spans 15 residues. The ends were cut back, 6 bases at V and 1 base at J, with 15 bases in the middle. Looked up from germline, CDR1 is WNHNN and CDR2 is SYGVQD (reference sequence). CDR3 protein: CASRDSRGFQETQYF. CDR3 bases: TGCGCCAGCAGGGATAGCCGGGGGTTCCAAGAGACCCAGTACTTC.